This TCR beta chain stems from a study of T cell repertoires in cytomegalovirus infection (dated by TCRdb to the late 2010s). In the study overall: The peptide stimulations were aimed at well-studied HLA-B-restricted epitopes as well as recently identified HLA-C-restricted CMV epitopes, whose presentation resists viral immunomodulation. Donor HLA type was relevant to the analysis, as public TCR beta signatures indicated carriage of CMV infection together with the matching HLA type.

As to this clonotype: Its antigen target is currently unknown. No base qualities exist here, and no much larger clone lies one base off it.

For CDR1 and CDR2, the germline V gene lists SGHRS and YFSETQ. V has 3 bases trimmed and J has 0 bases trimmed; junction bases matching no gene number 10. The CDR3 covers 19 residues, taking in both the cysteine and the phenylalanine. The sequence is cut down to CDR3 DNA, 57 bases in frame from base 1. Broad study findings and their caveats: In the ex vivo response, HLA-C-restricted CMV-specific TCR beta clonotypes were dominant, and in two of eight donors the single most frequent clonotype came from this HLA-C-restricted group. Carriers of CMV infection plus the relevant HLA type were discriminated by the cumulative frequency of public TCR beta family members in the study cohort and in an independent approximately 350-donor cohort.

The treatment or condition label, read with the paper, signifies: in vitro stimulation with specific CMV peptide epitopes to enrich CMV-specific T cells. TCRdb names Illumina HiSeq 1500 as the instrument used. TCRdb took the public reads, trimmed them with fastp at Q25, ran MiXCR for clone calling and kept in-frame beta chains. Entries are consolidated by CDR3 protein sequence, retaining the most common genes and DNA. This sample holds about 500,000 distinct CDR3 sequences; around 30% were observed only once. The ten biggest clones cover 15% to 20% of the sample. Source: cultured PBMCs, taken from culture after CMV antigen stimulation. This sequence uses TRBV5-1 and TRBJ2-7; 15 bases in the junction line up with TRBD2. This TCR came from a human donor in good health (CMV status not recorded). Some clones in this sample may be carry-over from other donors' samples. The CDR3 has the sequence CASSWAGTSGRSFSYEQYF. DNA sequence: TGCGCCAGCAGCTGGGCCGGGACTAGCGGGAGGTCGTTCTCCTACGAGCAGTACTTC. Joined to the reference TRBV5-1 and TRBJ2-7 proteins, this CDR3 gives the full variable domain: KAGVTQTPRYLIKTRGQQVTLSCSPISGHRSVSWYQQTPGQGLQFLFEYFSETQRNKGNFPGRFSGRQFSNSRSEMNVSTLELGDSALYLCASSWAGTSGRSFSYEQYFGPGTRLTVT.